The 10 T cell receptor beta chains listed next were all sequenced from one sample in a study of blood T cell repertoires in COVID-19. Profiling relied on immunoSEQ multiplex PCR, and the TCRdb table lists in-frame clones only, not all of them. The sample has 130,000 to 150,000 clones, approximately 84% seen once. The sample consisted of peripheral blood. The receptors come from a woman of 80 years or more in a cohort sampled during active or convalescent COVID-19.

The chain is built from TRBV10-3 and TRBJ2-7; 9 bases fit TRBD2. The CDR3 totals 15 residues. Germline trimming cut 0 bases from V and 5 bases from J; bases unmatched to any gene: 5. CDR1 ENHRY and CDR2 SYGVKD come from the germline V gene. For the CDR3, the DNA is TGTGCCATCAGTGAGTCGACTAGCGGCTTCAACGAGCAGTACTTC. Translating gives CAISESTSGFNEQYF.

This chain links TRBV28 with TRBJ2-2; TRBD2 matches at 8 bases. Unmatched junction bases numbered 16, after V lost 6 bases and J lost 7 bases. The CDR3 has 17 amino acids. Looked up from germline, CDR1 is MDHEN and CDR2 is SYDVKM. CDR3 in amino acids: CASRGKAGAGFNGELFF. In DNA form, the CDR3 reads TGTGCCAGCAGGGGAAAAGCGGGGGCCGGTTTTAACGGGGAGCTGTTTTTT.

The J gene is TRBJ1-4, the V gene TRBV28, with a possible D match to TRBD1 (5 bases). The CDR3 runs to 15 residues. V was shortened by 6 bases and J by 0 bases, with 11 bases between the two germline ends. Germline CDR1 reads MDHEN; CDR2 reads SYDVKM. CDR3 region: CASSDGGATNEKLFF. The CDR3 coding sequence is TGTGCCAGCAGCGATGGGGGGGCAACTAATGAAAAACTGTTTTTT.

The rearrangement joins TRBV5-4 to TRBJ1-4; 7 bases are shared with TRBD1. This CDR3 is built from 15 residues. CDR1 and CDR2 from the germline V gene are SGHNT and YYREEE (reference sequence). V gave up 3 bases and J gave up 5 bases; unmatched junction bases: 7. CDR3 coding DNA: TGTGCCAGCAGCTCCAACAGGGGATTGAATGAAAAACTGTTTTTT. Translation gives CASSSNRGLNEKLFF.

The chain has TRBV19 and TRBJ1-4, with a possible D match to TRBD1 (5 bases). Trimming took off 7 bases at V and 2 bases at J, with 11 bases between the two ends. CDR3 length equals 14 residues. Per germline, CDR1 LNHDA and CDR2 SQIVND (reference sequence). Here the CDR3 DNA reads TGTGCCAGTACCATGGGGGGGACTAATGAAAAACTGTTTTTT. It translates to CASTMGGTNEKLFF.

The genes are TRBV3-1 (or the pseudogene TRBV3-2) and TRBJ1-2, with TRBD1 as a possible D gene (5 bases). Trimming removed 2 bases from V and 2 bases from J, with 12 bases in between. CDR3 length: 15 residues. From germline, CDR1 is LGHDT and CDR2 YNNKEL (reference sequence). The DNA for the CDR3 is TGTGCCAGCAGCCAACAGGGTTTGAAGAACTATGGCTACACCTTC. Translation gives CASSQQGLKNYGYTF.

This clone was observed once. The chain is built from TRBV19 and TRBJ1-4; D is uncertain. The CDR3 runs 13 residues. V lost 4 bases and J lost 5, with 8 bases in between. From germline, CDR1 is LNHDA and CDR2 SQIVND (reference sequence). The CDR3 region is CASSRARNEKLFF. In DNA form, the CDR3 reads TGTGCCAGTAGTAGGGCACGGAATGAAAAACTGTTTTTT.

The chain uses TRBV5-1 and TRBJ1-5, with D possibly matching TRBD1 (6 bases). Trimming stripped 0 bases from V and 6 bases from J, with 13 bases between. Germline assignment: CDR1 SGHRS and CDR2 YFSETQ. The CDR3 totals 15 residues. The CDR3 DNA sequence: TGCGCCAGCAGCTTGGCCCCAGGGGAGGGTCAGCCCCAGCATTTT. This gives the protein CASSLAPGEGQPQHF.

The chain joins TRBV19 to TRBJ1-3; 11 bases are a match to TRBD1. CDR1 is LNHDA, CDR2 SQIVND, per germline (reference sequence). The CDR3 is 17 residues long. Trimming removed 4 bases from V and 4 bases from J; junction bases left unmatched: 9. DNA for the CDR3: TGTGCCAGTAGTAAACTACAGAGGGACAGGGGGGGAAACACCATATATTTT. Translating it yields CASSKLQRDRGGNTIYF.

The chain recombines TRBV18 with TRBJ1-5, with 7 bases matching TRBD1. V was pared by 5 bases and J by 1 base, with 5 bases of the junction left unmatched. Germline CDR1 is KGHSH and CDR2 is LQKENI. The length of the CDR3 is 15 residues. CDR3 nucleotides: TGTGCCAGCTCAAAGGGGGCAGGAAGCAATCAGCCCCAGCATTTT. The encoded protein is CASSKGAGSNQPQHF.